One and the same sample provided the 17 T cell receptor beta chains below, sequenced in a study of T cells after posttransplantation cyclophosphamide. Treatment was busulfan-fludarabine conditioning, a marrow graft, and cyclophosphamide on days +3 and +4. The assay was immunoSEQ multiplex PCR, and TCRdb's table has in-frame clones only and misses some. The table lists about 8,000 clones, with no singletons. The material sequenced was PBMCs, taken after allogeneic stem cell transplant with posttransplant cyclophosphamide. These receptors were taken from a female patient aged 50-59 years who received an allogeneic stem cell transplant from a related donor, was CMV-positive, and had no GVHD. A subset of T cells may come from the graft donor.

This clone was detected only a few times. The V call is TRBV24-1, the J call TRBJ2-5, with 7 bases aligning to TRBD1. Germline V lookup: CDR1 KGHDR, CDR2 SFDVKD. V was pared by 7 bases and J by 6 bases, with 7 bases of the junction left unmatched. The CDR3 spans 13 residues. The CDR3 protein is CATSDRVFKTQYF. In DNA form, the CDR3 reads TGTGCCACCAGCGACAGGGTTTTCAAGACCCAGTACTTC.

By its share, this clone is large (0.1 to 1%). This sequence joins TRBV9 and TRBJ2-1; 9 bases are a match to TRBD2. V dropped 4 bases and J dropped 9; count of bases not matched to a gene: 11. CDR1 and CDR2 (germline): SGDLS, YYNGEE. The CDR3 is 15 amino acids. For the CDR3, the DNA is TGTGCCAGCAGCCTTAGCGGGAGAACGAAGGGTGAGCAGTTCTTC. Its translation is CASSLSGRTKGEQFF.

In its sample, this clone was seen many times. The chain employs TRBV27 and TRBJ2-1; TRBD2 matches 11 bases. The CDR3 runs to 17 residues. The J segment lost 7 bases and the V segment lost 4 bases, leaving 12 bases of the junction unmatched. Looked up from germline, CDR1 is MNHEY and CDR2 is SMNVEV (reference sequence). CDR3 nucleotides: TGTGCCAGCAGTTCCAACCTCGGACTAGCGGGTGGGAATGAGCAGTTCTTC. Encoded protein: CASSSNLGLAGGNEQFF.

In this sample, this clone turned up many times. This chain joins TRBV27 and TRBJ1-1; a weak D match, TRBD1 (5 bases). The length of the CDR3 is 14 residues. Per germline, CDR1 MNHEY and CDR2 SMNVEV (reference sequence). The V and J ends lost 3 bases and 4 bases respectively, with 12 bases between them. This CDR3 is CASSFSSGFTEAFF. DNA for the CDR3: TGTGCCAGCAGTTTTTCTTCAGGGTTCACTGAAGCTTTCTTT.

This clone was observed many times. V gene TRBV13 combines with J gene TRBJ2-7; D perhaps matches TRBD2 (6 bases). The CDR3 contains 16 residues. CDR1 and CDR2 (germline): PRHDT, FYEKMQ (reference sequence). V lost 5 bases, J lost 3 bases, and 20 bases lay in between. This CDR3 reads CASSGVGGKTYYEQYF. The CDR3 region has the DNA TGTGCCAGCAGCGGGGTGGGGGGAAAGACTTACTACGAGCAGTACTTC.

This clone was recorded many times. This chain links TRBV19 with TRBJ2-7; 7 bases line up with TRBD1. The CDR3 is made up of 12 amino acids. Germline values: CDR1 LNHDA, CDR2 SQIVND (reference sequence). J gave up 4 bases and V 9 bases, and 6 bases lay outside the gene matches. CDR3 protein: CASSGTEYEQYF. CDR3 bases: TGTGCCAGCTCCGGGACAGAATACGAGCAGTACTTC.

This clone came up many times. The J gene is TRBJ2-1, the V gene TRBV6-5; 9 bases are a match to TRBD2. V lost 4 bases to trimming and J lost 8 bases; unmatched junction nucleotides: 6. Germline CDR1 and CDR2: MNHEY and SVGAGI. The CDR3 spans 14 residues. The CDR3 protein is CASSWRLAEDEQFF. The CDR3 coding sequence is TGTGCCAGCAGTTGGAGACTAGCGGAGGATGAGCAGTTCTTC.

By share of the sample, this clone is medium-sized. V is TRBV9 and J is TRBJ1-1; 9 nucleotides agree with TRBD1. J lost 0 bases, V lost 3 bases, and 6 bases had no gene match. The CDR3 is 16 residues long. Germline CDR1 SGDLS, CDR2 YYNGEE. CDR3 sequence reads: CASSETGGHMNTEAFF. CDR3 nucleotides: TGTGCCAGCAGCGAGACAGGGGGACACATGAACACTGAAGCTTTCTTT.

This clone was seen ten or more times. The V call is TRBV18, the J call TRBJ1-5; D possibly corresponds to TRBD1 (5 bases). Germline V gives CDR1 KGHSH, CDR2 LQKENI. This CDR3 has 15 amino acids. The V end lost 6 bases, the J end lost 5 bases, and 17 bases lay between the germline ends. This CDR3 is CASSRQVKGDQPQHF. Here the CDR3 DNA reads TGTGCCAGCTCTCGTCAGGTTAAAGGGGATCAGCCCCAGCATTTT. Full variable domain (remainder filled in from reference TRBV18 and TRBJ1-5): NAGVMQNPRHLVRRRGQEARLRCSPMKGHSHVYWYRQLPEEGLKFMVYLQKENIIDESGMPKERFSAEFPKEGPSILRIQQVVRGDSAAYFCASSRQVKGDQPQHFGDGTRLSIL.

This clone came up many times. The chain employs TRBV5-5 and TRBJ2-1; 9 bases are shared with TRBD2. The V gene end was trimmed by 0 bases and the J gene end by 9 bases; junction bases not matched to a gene: 10. This CDR3 has 16 amino acids. Germline CDR1 SGHKS, CDR2 YYEKEE (reference sequence). CDR3 nucleotides: TGTGCCAGCAGCTTGGCCGGGACTAGCCCGCAGCCTGAGCAGTTCTTC. Its translation: CASSLAGTSPQPEQFF.

This clone was found many times. The genes are TRBV7-8 and TRBJ1-2, with 8 bases that match TRBD1. CDR3 size: 15 residues. Germline CDR1 reads SGHVS; CDR2 reads FQNEAQ. Trimming at V came to 6 bases and at J to 5 bases, leaving 11 bases not matched to a gene. CDR3: CASRSDRESWYGYTF. The CDR3 coding sequence is TGTGCCAGCAGATCGGACAGGGAATCTTGGTATGGCTACACCTTC.

Many counts were recorded for this clone. The chain is built from TRBV6-6 and TRBJ2-3, with 7 bases lining up with TRBD1. The CDR3 length is 15 residues. Germline trimming cut 2 bases from V and 1 base from J; bases unmatched to any gene: 3. In germline, CDR1 is MNHNY, CDR2 SVGAGI (reference sequence). CDR3 region: CASSYRDSRTDTQYF. The DNA of the CDR3 is TGTGCCAGCAGTTACCGGGACAGTCGCACAGATACGCAGTATTTT.

In its sample, this clone was seen many times. The chain combines TRBV12-3 or TRBV12-4 with TRBJ2-3; TRBD2 agrees at 10 bases. V gave up 3 bases and J gave up 2 bases; unmatched junction bases: 5. This CDR3 contains 16 residues. CDR3 in DNA: TGTGCCAGCAGTTTTCGTCTAGCGGGAGACACAGATACGCAGTATTTT. Translated, it gives CASSFRLAGDTDTQYF.

This clone was picked up many times. The gene calls are TRBV6-6 and TRBJ2-1; D is perhaps TRBD2 (6 bases). Trimming took off 2 bases at V and 4 bases at J, with 15 bases between the two ends. There are 16 residues in the CDR3. In germline, CDR1 is MNHNY, CDR2 SVGAGI (reference sequence). Here the CDR3 DNA reads TGTGCCAGCAGTTACCGTGGGGGGTCCCGGTACAATGAGCAGTTCTTC. Protein product: CASSYRGGSRYNEQFF.

This clone was detected many times. This chain uses TRBV6-5 with TRBJ2-3, with D possibly TRBD2 on 6 matching bases. Germline V gene data show CDR1 as MNHEY and CDR2 as SVGAGI. The V end was cut by 5 bases, the J end by 5 bases, with 17 bases between. The CDR3 spans 15 residues. CDR3 residues: CASSPGTASGDTQYF. CDR3 in DNA: TGTGCCAGCAGTCCCGGGACTGCCTCAGGAGATACGCAGTATTTT.

This clone was seen many times. This chain uses TRBV2 with TRBJ2-5; 7 bases match TRBD2. The trim removed 7 bases at V and 5 bases at J, leaving 10 bases unmatched. The CDR3 is 14 amino acids. From germline, CDR1 is SNHLY and CDR2 FYNNEI. This CDR3 reads CASKIGGMEETQYF. For the CDR3, the DNA is TGTGCCAGCAAAATCGGGGGGATGGAGGAGACCCAGTACTTC.

This clone occurred many times. The J gene is TRBJ2-7, the V gene TRBV24-1; 13 bases agree with TRBD2. Germline V CDR1 and CDR2: KGHDR, SFDVKD. With V trimmed by 7 bases and J by 0 bases, 17 bases remained unmatched. The CDR3 is made up of 20 amino acids. The chain's CDR3 is CATSPRPGLAGVRSSYEQYF. DNA of the CDR3: TGTGCCACCAGCCCCCGTCCCGGACTAGCGGGAGTCAGGAGCTCCTACGAGCAGTACTTC.